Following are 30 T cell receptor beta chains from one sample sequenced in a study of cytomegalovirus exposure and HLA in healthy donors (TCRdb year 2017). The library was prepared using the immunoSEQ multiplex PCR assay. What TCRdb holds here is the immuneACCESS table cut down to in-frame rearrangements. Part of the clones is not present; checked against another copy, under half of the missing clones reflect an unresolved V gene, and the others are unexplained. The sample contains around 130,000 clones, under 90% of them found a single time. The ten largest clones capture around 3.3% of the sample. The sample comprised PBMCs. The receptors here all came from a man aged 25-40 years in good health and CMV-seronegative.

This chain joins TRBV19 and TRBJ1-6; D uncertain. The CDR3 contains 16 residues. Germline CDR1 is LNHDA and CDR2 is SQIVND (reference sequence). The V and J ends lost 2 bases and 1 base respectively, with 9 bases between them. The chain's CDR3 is CASSITGHSYNSPLHF. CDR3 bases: TGTGCCAGTAGTATAACGGGTCATTCCTATAATTCACCCCTCCACTTT.

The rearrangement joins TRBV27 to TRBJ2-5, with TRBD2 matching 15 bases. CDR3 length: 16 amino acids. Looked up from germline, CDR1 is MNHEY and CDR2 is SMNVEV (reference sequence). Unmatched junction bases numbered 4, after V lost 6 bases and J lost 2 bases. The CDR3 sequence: CASRGLAGGPQETQYF. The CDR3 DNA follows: TGTGCCAGCAGGGGACTAGCGGGGGGCCCACAAGAGACCCAGTACTTC.

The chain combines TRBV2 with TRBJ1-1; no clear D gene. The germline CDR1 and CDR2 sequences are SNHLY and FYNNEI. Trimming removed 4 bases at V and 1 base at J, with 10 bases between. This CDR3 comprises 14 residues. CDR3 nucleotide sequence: TGTGCCAGCAGTGTGGAGGGTAGGAACACTGAAGCTTTCTTT. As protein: CASSVEGRNTEAFF.

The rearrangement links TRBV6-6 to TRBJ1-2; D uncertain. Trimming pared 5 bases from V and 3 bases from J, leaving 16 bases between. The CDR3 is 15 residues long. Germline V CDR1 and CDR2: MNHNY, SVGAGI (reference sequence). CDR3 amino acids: CASSPRSGNDYGYTF. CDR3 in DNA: TGTGCCAGCAGTCCCCGGTCGGGGAACGACTATGGCTACACCTTC.

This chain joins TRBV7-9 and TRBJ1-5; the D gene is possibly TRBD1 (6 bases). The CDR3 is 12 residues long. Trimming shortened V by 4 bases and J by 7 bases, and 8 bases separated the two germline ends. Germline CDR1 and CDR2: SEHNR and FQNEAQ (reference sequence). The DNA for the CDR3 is TGTGCCAGCAGCTCGACAGGACAGCCCCAGCATTTT. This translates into CASSSTGQPQHF.

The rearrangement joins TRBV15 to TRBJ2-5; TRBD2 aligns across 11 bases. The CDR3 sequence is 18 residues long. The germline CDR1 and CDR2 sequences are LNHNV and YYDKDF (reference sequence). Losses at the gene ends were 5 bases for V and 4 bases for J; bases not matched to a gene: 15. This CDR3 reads CATSPRGLAGGSGETQYF. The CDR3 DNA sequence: TGTGCCACCAGCCCACGGGGTCTAGCGGGGGGTTCCGGAGAGACCCAGTACTTC.

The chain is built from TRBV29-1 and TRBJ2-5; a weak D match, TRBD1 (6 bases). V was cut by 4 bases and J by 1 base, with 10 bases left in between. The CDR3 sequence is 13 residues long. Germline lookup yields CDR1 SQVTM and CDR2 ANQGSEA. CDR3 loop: CSVARDTQETQYF. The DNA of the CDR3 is TGCAGCGTTGCCCGGGACACCCAAGAGACCCAGTACTTC.

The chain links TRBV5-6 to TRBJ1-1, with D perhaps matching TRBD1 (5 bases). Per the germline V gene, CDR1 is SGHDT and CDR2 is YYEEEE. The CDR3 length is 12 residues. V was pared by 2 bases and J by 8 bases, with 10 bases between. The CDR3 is CASSFLGVEAFF. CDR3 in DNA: TGTGCCAGCAGCTTTTTAGGGGTAGAAGCTTTCTTT. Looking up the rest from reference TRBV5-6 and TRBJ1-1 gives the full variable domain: DAGVTQSPTHLIKTRGQQVTLRCSPKSGHDTVSWYQQALGQGPQFIFQYYEEEERQRGNFPDRFSGHQFPNYSSELNVNALLLGDSALYLCASSFLGVEAFFGQGTRLTVV.

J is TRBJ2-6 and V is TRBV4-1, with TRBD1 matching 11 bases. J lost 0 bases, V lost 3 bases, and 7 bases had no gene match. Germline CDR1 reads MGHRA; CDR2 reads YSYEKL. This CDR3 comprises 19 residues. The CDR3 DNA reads TGCGCCAGCAGCCACCCCCAGGGGACAGGGGGCTCTGGGGCCAACGTCCTGACTTTC. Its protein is CASSHPQGTGGSGANVLTF.

The CDR3 reads CASSPSRVHSVYEQYF. CDR3 DNA: TGTGCCAGCAGCCCGTCACGGGTTCACTCCGTTTACGAGCAGTACTTC. The rearrangement uses TRBV21-1 and TRBJ2-7; the D call in the table, TRBD2, was not verified against the DNA. TRBV21-1 is assigned pseudogene status. The CDR3 sequence is 16 residues long.

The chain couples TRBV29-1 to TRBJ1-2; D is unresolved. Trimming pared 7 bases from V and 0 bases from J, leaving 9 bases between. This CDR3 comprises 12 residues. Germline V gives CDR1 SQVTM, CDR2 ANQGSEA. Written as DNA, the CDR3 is TGCAGCGCCGGTTTGGCTAACTATGGCTACACCTTC. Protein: CSAGLANYGYTF.

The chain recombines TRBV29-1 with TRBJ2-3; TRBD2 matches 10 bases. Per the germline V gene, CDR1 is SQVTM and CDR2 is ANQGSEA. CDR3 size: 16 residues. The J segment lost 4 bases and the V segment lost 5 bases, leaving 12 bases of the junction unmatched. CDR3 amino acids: CSVPGRLAGEPDTQYF. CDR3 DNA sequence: TGCAGCGTTCCTGGCCGCCTAGCGGGAGAGCCAGATACGCAGTATTTT.

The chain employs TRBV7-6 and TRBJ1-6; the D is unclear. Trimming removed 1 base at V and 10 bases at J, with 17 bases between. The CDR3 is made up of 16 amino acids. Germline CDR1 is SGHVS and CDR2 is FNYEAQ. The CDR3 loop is CASSLEVADGGSPLHF. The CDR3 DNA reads TGTGCCAGCAGCTTAGAAGTGGCCGACGGAGGGTCACCCCTCCACTTT. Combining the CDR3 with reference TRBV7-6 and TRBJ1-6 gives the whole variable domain GAGVSQSPRYKVTKRGQDVALRCDPISGHVSLYWYRQALGQGPEFLTYFNYEAQQDKSGLPNDRFSAERPEGSISTLTIQRTEQRDSAMYRCASSLEVADGGSPLHFGNGTRLTVT.

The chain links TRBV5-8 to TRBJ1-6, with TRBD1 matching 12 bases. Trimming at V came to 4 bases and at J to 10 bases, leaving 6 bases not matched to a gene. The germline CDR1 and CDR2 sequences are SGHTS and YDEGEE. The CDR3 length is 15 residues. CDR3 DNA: TGTGCCAGCAGCGGCTGGGACAGGGGGCGGTCACCCCTCCACTTT. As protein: CASSGWDRGRSPLHF.

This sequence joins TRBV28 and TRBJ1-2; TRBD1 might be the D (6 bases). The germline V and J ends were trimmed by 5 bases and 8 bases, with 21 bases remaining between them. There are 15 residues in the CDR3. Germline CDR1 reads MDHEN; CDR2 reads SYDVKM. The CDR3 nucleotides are TGTGCCAGCAGTCTCGGGACACCCTCTTATAAGGGCTACACCTTC. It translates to CASSLGTPSYKGYTF.

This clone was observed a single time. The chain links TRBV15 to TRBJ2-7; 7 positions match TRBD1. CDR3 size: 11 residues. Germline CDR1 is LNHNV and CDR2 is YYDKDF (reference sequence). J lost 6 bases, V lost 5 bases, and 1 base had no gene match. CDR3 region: CATSYRGEQYF. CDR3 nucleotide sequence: TGTGCCACCAGCTACAGGGGCGAGCAGTACTTC.

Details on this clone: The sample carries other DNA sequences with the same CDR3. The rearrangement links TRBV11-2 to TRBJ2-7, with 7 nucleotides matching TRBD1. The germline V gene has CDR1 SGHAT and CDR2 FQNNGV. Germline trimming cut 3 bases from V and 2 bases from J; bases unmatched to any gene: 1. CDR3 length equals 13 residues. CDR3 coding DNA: TGTGCCAGCAGCTTGACAGGGCCCTACGAGCAGTACTTC. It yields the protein CASSLTGPYEQYF.

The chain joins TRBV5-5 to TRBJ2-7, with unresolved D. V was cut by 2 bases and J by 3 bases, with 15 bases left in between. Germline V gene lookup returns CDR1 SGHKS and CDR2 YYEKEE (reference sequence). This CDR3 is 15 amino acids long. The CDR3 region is CASSLLRISGYEQYF. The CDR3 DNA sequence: TGTGCCAGCAGCTTACTCAGAATTTCGGGCTACGAGCAGTACTTC.

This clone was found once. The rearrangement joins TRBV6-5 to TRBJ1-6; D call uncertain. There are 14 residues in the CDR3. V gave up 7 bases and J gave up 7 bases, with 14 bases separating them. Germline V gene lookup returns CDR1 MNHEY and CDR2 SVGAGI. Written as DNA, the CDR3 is TGTGCCAGCAAGGGAGCCCTTGAGAATTCACCCCTCCACTTT. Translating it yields CASKGALENSPLHF.

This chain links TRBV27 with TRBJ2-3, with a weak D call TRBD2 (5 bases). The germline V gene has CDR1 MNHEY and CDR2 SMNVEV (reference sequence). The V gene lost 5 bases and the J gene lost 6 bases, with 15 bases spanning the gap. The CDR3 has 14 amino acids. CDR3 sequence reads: CASSKIHSADTQYF. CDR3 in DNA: TGTGCCAGCAGTAAAATCCATAGCGCGGATACGCAGTATTTT.

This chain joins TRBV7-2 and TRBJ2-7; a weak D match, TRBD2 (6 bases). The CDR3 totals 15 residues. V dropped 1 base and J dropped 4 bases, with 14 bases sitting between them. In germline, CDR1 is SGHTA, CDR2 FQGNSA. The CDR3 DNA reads TGTGCCAGCAGCTTAGTGGGGGGTAGGGCTTACGAGCAGTACTTC. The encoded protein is CASSLVGGRAYEQYF.

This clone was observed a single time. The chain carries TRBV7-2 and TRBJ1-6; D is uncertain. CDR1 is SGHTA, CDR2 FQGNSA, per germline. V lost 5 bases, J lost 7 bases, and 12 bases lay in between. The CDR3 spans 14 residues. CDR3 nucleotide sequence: TGTGCCAGCAGCGCGGGCCCGCGGAATTCACCCCTCCACTTT. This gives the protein CASSAGPRNSPLHF.

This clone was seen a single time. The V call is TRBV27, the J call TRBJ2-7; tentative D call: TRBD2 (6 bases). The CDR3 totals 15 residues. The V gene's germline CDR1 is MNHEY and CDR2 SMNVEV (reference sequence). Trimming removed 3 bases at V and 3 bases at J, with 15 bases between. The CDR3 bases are TGTGCCAGCAGTTTCTGGGGAGGTCCCCGCTACGAGCAGTACTTC. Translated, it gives CASSFWGGPRYEQYF.

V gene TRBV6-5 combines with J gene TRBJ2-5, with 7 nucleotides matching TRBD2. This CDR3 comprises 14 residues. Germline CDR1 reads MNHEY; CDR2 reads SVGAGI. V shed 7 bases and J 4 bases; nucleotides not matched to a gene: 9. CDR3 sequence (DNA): TGTGCCAGCAAACGGGGACTAACGGCAGAGACCCAGTACTTC. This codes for CASKRGLTAETQYF.

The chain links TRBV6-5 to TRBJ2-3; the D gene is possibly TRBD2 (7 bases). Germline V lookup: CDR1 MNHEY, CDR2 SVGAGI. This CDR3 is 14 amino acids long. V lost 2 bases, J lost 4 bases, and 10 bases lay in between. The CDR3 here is CASSYGEGADTQYF. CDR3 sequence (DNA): TGTGCCAGCAGTTACGGGGAGGGGGCAGATACGCAGTATTTT.

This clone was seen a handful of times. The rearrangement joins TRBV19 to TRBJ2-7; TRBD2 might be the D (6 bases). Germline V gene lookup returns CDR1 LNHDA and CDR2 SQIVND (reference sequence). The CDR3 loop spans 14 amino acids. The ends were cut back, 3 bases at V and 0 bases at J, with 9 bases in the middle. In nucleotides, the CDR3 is TGTGCCAGTAGTATGGTCGGGAGCTCCTACGAGCAGTACTTC. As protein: CASSMVGSSYEQYF. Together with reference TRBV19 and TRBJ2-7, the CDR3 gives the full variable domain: DGGITQSPKYLFRKEGQNVTLSCEQNLNHDAMYWYRQDPGQGLRLIYYSQIVNDFQKGDIAEGYSVSREKKESFPLTVTSAQKNPTAFYLCASSMVGSSYEQYFGPGTRLTVT.

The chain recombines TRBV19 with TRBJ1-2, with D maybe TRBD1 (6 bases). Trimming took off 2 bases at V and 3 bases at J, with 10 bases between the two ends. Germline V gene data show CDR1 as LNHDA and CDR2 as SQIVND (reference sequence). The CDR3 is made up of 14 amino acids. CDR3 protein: CASSIPGHDYGYTF. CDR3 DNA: TGTGCCAGTAGTATACCGGGACATGACTATGGCTACACCTTC.

The CDR3 loop is CASSQTEEAFF. The CDR3 nucleotides read TGCGCCAGCAGCCAAACAGAGGAAGCTTTCTTT. The chain uses TRBV4-3 and TRBJ1-1; D call uncertain. Trimming stripped 2 bases from V and 8 bases from J, with 6 bases between. CDR1 is LGHNA, CDR2 YSLEER, per germline. The CDR3 extends over 11 amino acids.

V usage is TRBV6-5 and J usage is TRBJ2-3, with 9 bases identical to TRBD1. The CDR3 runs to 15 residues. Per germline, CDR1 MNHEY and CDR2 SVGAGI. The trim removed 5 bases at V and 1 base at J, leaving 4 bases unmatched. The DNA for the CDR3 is TGTGCCAGCAGTCTAGGACAGGGGCGCACAGATACGCAGTATTTT. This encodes CASSLGQGRTDTQYF.

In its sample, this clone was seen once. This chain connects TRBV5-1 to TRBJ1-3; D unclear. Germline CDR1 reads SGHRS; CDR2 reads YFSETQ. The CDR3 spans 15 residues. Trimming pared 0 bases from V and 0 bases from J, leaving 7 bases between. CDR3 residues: CASSLGRNSGNTIYF. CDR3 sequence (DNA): TGCGCCAGCAGCTTGGGGCGGAACTCTGGAAACACCATATATTTT.